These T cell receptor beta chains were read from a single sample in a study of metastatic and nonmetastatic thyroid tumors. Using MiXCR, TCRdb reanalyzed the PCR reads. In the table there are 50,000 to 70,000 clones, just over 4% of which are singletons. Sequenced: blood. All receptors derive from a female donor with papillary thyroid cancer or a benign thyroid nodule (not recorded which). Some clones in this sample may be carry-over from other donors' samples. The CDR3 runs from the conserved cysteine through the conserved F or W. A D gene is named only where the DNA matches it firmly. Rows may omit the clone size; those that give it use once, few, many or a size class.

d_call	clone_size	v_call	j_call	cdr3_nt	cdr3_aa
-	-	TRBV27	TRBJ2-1	TGTGCCAGCAGGGACCTAGCTGGATGGGGAAATGAGCAGTTCTTC	CASRDLAGWGNEQFF
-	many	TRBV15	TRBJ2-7	TGTGCCACCAGCAATGGACAGACCTACGAGCAGTACTTC	CATSNGQTYEQYF
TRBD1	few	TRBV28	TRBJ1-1	TGTGCCAGCAGCAGAACCGGGACAGAGGCCACTGAAGCTTTCTTT	CASSRTGTEATEAFF
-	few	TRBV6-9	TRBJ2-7	TGTGCCAGCCTCCAGGGGGGCGTGGACGGGCAGTACTTC	CASLQGGVDGQYF
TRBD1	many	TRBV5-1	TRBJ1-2	TGCGCCAGCAGCCCCCAAGGACAGGGACTTAACTATGGCTACACCTTC	CASSPQGQGLNYGYTF
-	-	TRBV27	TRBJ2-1	TGTGCCAGCAGTTCAGTAGCTAGCGCCGTCTACAATGAGCAGTTCTTC	CASSSVASAVYNEQFF
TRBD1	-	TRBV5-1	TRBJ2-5	TGTGCCAGCAGCTTGGTTCCCAGGGGGGAGACCCAGTACTTC	CASSLVPRGETQYF
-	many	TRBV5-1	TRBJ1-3	TGCGCCAGCAGCATGTCCGGTTCTGGAAACACCATATATTTT	CASSMSGSGNTIYF
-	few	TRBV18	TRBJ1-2	TGTGCCAGCTCACCAGGCACAGGAATTAACTATGGCTACACCTTC	CASSPGTGINYGYTF
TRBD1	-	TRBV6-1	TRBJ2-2	TGTGCCAGCAGTCCCGGTACAGGGGACACCGGGGATCTGTTTTTT	CASSPGTGDTGDLFF
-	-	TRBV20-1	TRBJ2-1	TGCAGTGCTGGGGATAGCTCCTACAATGAGCAGTTCTTC	CSAGDSSYNEQFF
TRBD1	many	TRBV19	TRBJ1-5	TGTGCCAGTAGTATAGGCAGGGGGCTTAGCAATCAGCCCCAGCATTTT	CASSIGRGLSNQPQHF
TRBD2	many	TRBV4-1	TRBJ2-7	TGCGCCAGCAGCCCCCCTAGCGGGAGGAATACGTACGAGCAGTACTTC	CASSPPSGRNTYEQYF
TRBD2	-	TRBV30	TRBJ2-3	TGTGCCTGGAGTGTACCCCTAGCGGGGAAAACTTTGGGTTACACAGATACGCAGTATTTT	CAWSVPLAGKTLGYTDTQYF
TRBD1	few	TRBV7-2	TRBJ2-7	TGTGCCAGCAGTGAGGGACAGTCTTACGAGCAGTACTTC	CASSEGQSYEQYF
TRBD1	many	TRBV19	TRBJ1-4	TGTGCCAGTAAGGACAGGGGGCGCATAGGTGAAAAACTGTTTTTT	CASKDRGRIGEKLFF
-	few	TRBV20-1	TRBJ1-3	TGCAGTGCTGGACTTCAGGGAAGAAACACCATATATTTT	CSAGLQGRNTIYF
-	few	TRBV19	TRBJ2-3	TGTGCCAGTAGTCTTCAGGGAGATACGCAGTATTTT	CASSLQGDTQYF
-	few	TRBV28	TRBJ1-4	TGTGCCAGCAGTTTTGTCCAGGGTGTTGGAGACCATGAAAAACTGTTTTTT	CASSFVQGVGDHEKLFF
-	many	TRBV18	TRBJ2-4	TGTGCCAGCTCACCGGGAGAGCTAGCCAAAAACATTCAGTACTTC	CASSPGELAKNIQYF
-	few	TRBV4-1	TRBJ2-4	TGCGCCAGCAGCCCCTCTGGACTAGCCAAAAACATTCAGTACTTC	CASSPSGLAKNIQYF
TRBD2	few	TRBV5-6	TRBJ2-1	TGTGCCAGCAGCTTTGGACTAGCGGGAGTTGGAGAGCAGTTCTTC	CASSFGLAGVGEQFF
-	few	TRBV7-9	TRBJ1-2	TGTGCCAGCAGCCAAGCCGGGGGAATCTATGGCTACACCTTC	CASSQAGGIYGYTF
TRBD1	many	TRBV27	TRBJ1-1	TGTGCCAGCAGTTTGAGGGGACAGGGTCGGATCATGAACACTGAAGCTTTCTTT	CASSLRGQGRIMNTEAFF
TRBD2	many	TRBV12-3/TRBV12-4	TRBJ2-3	TGTGCCAGCAGCCGCCTGACTAGCGGGAAGGGAGATACGCAGTATTTT	CASSRLTSGKGDTQYF